Sequencing of this TCR beta chain was carried out in a study of cytomegalovirus exposure and HLA in healthy donors (dated by TCRdb to 2017 to 2019). Some background on the complete study: A later analysis indicated that the 90 to 150 validation repertoires were generated on the platform also employed for the approximately 700 repertoires of the first cohort. Along with the 666-subject first cohort, a separate validation cohort of over a hundred different subjects was used. High-throughput TCR immunosequencing, statistical association of individual TCRs with disease status, and machine learning were combined to predict cytomegalovirus infection status. The aim of the study was to test whether cataloging public T cell receptors could identify signatures of past pathogen exposure.

The donors belonged to the validation cohort of around 120 subjects, which was separate from the approximately 700-subject first cohort. The library was prepared using the immunoSEQ multiplex PCR assay. Turning to the authors' computational methods: To diagnose cytomegalovirus status from the catalog of TCR beta chain sequences, a statistical classification framework was built. The immuneACCESS repertoire file appears here via TCRdb, limited to in-frame rearrangements. These files lack a portion of the clones; in checked studies, under half of the deficit traces to unresolved V genes, and the cause of the others is not known. V, J and clone size derive from that table, while D and trimming were established from the DNA sequence. A total of around 160,000 clones appear in this sample, about 90% of them only once. In total, the top ten clones hold about 2.9% of the sample. The paper's findings and limits, for the study overall: The study listed 150 to 200 TCR beta chains as associated with cytomegalovirus. Cytomegalovirus status was reported to be diagnosed by the classifier with high specificity and sensitivity in both the original and validation cohorts. Of the cluster scores, 85% to 95% were above 0 in a later analysis, which found that TCRs clustered in the first cohort also tended to co-occur in the 90 to 150 validation repertoires. While some public TCRs were present in many individuals, most TCR sequences turned up only very rarely across donors. All 120 or so repertoires were used to score co-occurrence in the validation cohort in a later analysis, because that analysis had no HLA typing for the cohort. Three of the identified cytomegalovirus-associated TCR beta chains were confirmed in vitro to be specific for cytomegalovirus antigens. It was suggested by the authors that the approach could potentially be generalized to other disease states and immunological phenotypes.

Of note for this clone: The specificity of this receptor is unknown. Base qualities are missing; no much larger clone stands one base away.

The CDR3 measures 14 amino acids from cysteine to phenylalanine. The entry retains the CDR3 DNA only, 42 bases that are in frame from base 1. V drops 10 bases and J drops 0 bases, leaving 14 bases in between. CDR1 and CDR2, per the germline V gene (reference sequence), are MNHEY and SMNVEV. The rearrangement combines TRBV27 with TRBJ2-3; 6 matching bases give a weak D call of TRBD2. The sample was PBMCs. The TCR sequence derives from a woman aged 18-30 years in good health and CMV-seropositive. In nucleotide form, the sequence is TGTGCCACCAGACGTGGAGGGAGCACAGATACGCAGTATTTT. Its translation reads: CATRRGGSTDTQYF.